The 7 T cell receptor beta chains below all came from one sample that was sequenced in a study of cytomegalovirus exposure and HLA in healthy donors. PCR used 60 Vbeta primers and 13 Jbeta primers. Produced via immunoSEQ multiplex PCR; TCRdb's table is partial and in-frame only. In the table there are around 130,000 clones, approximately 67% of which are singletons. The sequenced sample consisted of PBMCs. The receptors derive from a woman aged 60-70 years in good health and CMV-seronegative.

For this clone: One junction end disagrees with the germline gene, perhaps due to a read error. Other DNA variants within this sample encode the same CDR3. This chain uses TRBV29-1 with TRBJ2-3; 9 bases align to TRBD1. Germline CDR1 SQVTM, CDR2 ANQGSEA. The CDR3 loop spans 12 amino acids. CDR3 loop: CSVEWTGDTQYF. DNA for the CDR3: TGCAGCGTTGAATGGACAGGGGATACGCAATATTTT.

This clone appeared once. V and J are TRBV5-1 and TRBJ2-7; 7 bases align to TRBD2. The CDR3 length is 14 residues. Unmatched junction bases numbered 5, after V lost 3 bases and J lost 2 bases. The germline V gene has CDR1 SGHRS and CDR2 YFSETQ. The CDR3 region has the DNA TGCGCCAGCAGCTCAAGTGGGGGGGCCTACGAGCAGTACTTC. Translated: CASSSSGGAYEQYF.

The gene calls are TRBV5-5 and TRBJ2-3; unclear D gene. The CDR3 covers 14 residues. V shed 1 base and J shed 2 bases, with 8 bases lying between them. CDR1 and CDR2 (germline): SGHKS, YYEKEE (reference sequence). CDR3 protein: CASSLNSNTDTQYF. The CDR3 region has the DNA TGTGCCAGCAGCTTGAACAGTAACACAGATACGCAGTATTTT.

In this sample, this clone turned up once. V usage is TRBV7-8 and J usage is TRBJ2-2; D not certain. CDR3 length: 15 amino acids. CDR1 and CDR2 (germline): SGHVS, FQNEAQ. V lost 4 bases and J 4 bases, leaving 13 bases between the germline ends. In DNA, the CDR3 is TGTGCCAGCAGCTCCTCGACACGGTCCACCGGGGAGCTGTTTTTT. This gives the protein CASSSSTRSTGELFF.

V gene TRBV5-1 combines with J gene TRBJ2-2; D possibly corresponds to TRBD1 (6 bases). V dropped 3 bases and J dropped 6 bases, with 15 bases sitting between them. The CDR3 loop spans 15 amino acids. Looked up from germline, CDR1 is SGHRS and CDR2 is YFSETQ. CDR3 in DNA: TGCGCCAGCAGCTGGGGTTCCACAGGGTCCGGGGAGCTGTTTTTT. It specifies CASSWGSTGSGELFF.

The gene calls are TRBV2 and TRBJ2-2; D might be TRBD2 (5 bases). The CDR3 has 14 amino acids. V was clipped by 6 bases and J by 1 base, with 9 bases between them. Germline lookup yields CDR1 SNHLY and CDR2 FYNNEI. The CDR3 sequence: CASRGSENTGELFF. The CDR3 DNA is TGTGCCAGCAGGGGTAGCGAGAACACCGGGGAGCTGTTTTTT. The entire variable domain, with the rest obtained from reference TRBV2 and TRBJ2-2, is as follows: EPEVTQTPSHQVTQMGQEVILRCVPISNHLYFYWYRQILGQKVEFLVSFYNNEISEKSEIFDDQFSVERPDGSNFTLKIRSTKLEDSAMYFCASRGSENTGELFFGEGSRLTVL.

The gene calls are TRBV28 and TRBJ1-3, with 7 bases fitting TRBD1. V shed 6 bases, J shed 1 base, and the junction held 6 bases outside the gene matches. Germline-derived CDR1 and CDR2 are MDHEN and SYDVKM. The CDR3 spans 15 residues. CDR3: CASRRQGLSGNTIYF. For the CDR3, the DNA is TGTGCCAGCAGGCGACAGGGCCTATCTGGAAACACCATATATTTT.